The 9 T cell receptor beta chains in this list originate from one sample, sequenced in a study of blood T cell repertoires in COVID-19 (dated by TCRdb to 2018 to 2020). The receptor library was made with the immunoSEQ multiplex PCR assay. Entries here come from immuneACCESS through TCRdb and include only in-frame sequences with V and J called. Some clones fail to appear in such tables; in the studies checked, an unresolved V gene covers under half of the shortfall, and the cause of the remainder is unknown. For this sample the table gives about 38,000 clones, of which approximately 90% were detected only once. Around 36% of the sample comes from the top ten. The material sequenced was peripheral blood. These receptor sequences come from a man aged 65 to 79 with active COVID-19.

The chain uses TRBV9 and TRBJ2-1; 7 bases are a match to TRBD2. Germline V gene lookup returns CDR1 SGDLS and CDR2 YYNGEE. CDR3 length equals 15 residues. V shed 2 bases and J 3 bases; nucleotides not matched to a gene: 5. The CDR3, as DNA: TGTGCCAGCAGCGTTCAGACTAGCAACTACAATGAGCAGTTCTTC. Translating it yields CASSVQTSNYNEQFF.

The chain carries TRBV5-5 and TRBJ1-2; 9 bases agree with TRBD1. This CDR3 has 18 residues. The germline gives CDR1 SGHKS, CDR2 YYEKEE (reference sequence). Trimming removed 0 bases from V and 4 bases from J; junction bases left unmatched: 13. The CDR3 bases are TGTGCCAGCAGCTTGGCGGGGACAGGGCGACCCACTACCTATGGCTACACCTTC. As protein: CASSLAGTGRPTTYGYTF.

V is TRBV19 and J is TRBJ2-2; tentatively, D is TRBD2 (6 bases). There are 15 residues in the CDR3. Germline values: CDR1 LNHDA, CDR2 SQIVND (reference sequence). V lost 7 bases, J lost 7 bases, and 19 bases lay in between. In nucleotides, the CDR3 is TGTGCCAGTACCGAACCGGGGACTCGGCGCGGGGAGCTGTTTTTT. Amino acid sequence: CASTEPGTRRGELFF.

This chain links TRBV7-9 with TRBJ1-1, with TRBD1 as a possible D gene (6 bases). The V end was cut by 5 bases, the J end by 1 base, with 14 bases between. The CDR3 has 15 residues. Germline values: CDR1 SEHNR, CDR2 FQNEAQ (reference sequence). CDR3 nucleotides: TGTGCCAGCAGCGTCTTCAGGGGTCAGAACACTGAAGCTTTCTTT. This gives the protein CASSVFRGQNTEAFF.

The chain carries TRBV6-6 and TRBJ2-7; 7 bases fit TRBD1. The V gene's germline CDR1 is MNHNY and CDR2 SVGAGI (reference sequence). This CDR3 region has 14 residues. V shed 5 bases and J 2 bases; nucleotides not matched to a gene: 6. In DNA form, the CDR3 reads TGTGCCAGCAGTGCTTCAGGGGGAACCTACGAGCAGTACTTC. It codes for CASSASGGTYEQYF.

V and J are TRBV28 and TRBJ2-4; TRBD2 matches 11 bases. CDR1 and CDR2 (germline): MDHEN, SYDVKM. The CDR3 covers 18 residues. V trimming: 5 bases; J trimming: 0 bases; junction bases outside the gene matches: 9. The CDR3 DNA sequence: TGTGCCAGCAGTCACCTCCGACTAGCGGGGTTAGCCAAAAACATTCAGTACTTC. Its protein product is CASSHLRLAGLAKNIQYF.

This chain links TRBV18 with TRBJ2-1, with 8 bases that match TRBD1. V trimming: 3 bases; J trimming: 6 bases; junction bases outside the gene matches: 4. The CDR3 loop spans 14 amino acids. Germline CDR1 KGHSH, CDR2 LQKENI. CDR3: CASSPTGVGNEQFF. CDR3 sequence (DNA): TGTGCCAGCTCACCGACAGGGGTAGGCAATGAGCAGTTCTTC.

The chain carries TRBV4-3 and TRBJ2-2; a possible D gene is TRBD2 (5 bases). This CDR3 has 16 residues. Germline V gives CDR1 LGHNA, CDR2 YSLEER. V was shortened by 3 bases and J by 7 bases, with 18 bases between the two germline ends. This chain's CDR3 is CASSQGMDRGSGELFF. The CDR3, as DNA: TGCGCCAGCAGCCAGGGGATGGACCGGGGAAGCGGGGAGCTGTTTTTT.

The rearrangement links TRBV25-1 to TRBJ1-1, with D hard to call. Deletions cut 6 bases from V and 3 bases from J, with 20 bases between. The CDR3 length is 16 residues. CDR1 MGHDK and CDR2 SYGVNS come from the germline V gene. The CDR3 region has the DNA TGTGCCAGCAGCGACACGCTGGCCGAACGCCACACTGAAGCTTTCTTT. It yields the protein CASSDTLAERHTEAFF. The full variable domain, rest sourced from reference TRBV25-1 and TRBJ1-1, is EADIYQTPRYLVIGTGKKITLECSQTMGHDKMYWYQQDPGMELHLIHYSYGVNSTEKGDLSSESTVSRIRTEHFPLTLESARPSHTSQYLCASSDTLAERHTEAFFGQGTRLTVV.